This T cell receptor (beta chain) was observed in a study of identical twins (dated by TCRdb to the mid-2010s). At the level of the whole study: The study deep-sequenced TCR alpha and beta repertoires from monozygotic twins, unrelated adults of various ages and cord blood to test whether fetal clonotypes persist. Replicate twin experiments were performed at different times using different library preparation protocols to rule out contamination.

The paper as a whole reports these results and caveats: Excess twin sharing in beta out-of-frame sequences was weaker because fewer shared sequences lowered the signal-to-noise ratio. Abundant cord blood beta clonotypes had fewer insertions, young adult naive repertoires showed a similar but weaker trend, and memory repertoires showed no such trend. In monozygotic twins, out-of-frame TCR alpha sharing was systematically underestimated by recombination models, although the models agreed with sharing between unrelated individuals. Because the same donors could not be followed over many years, the conclusions relied on cross-sectional statistical analysis. Compared with coincidental sharing between unrelated individuals, out-of-frame TCR alpha sequences shared between twins showed an excess of sequences with low generation probability. Zero-insertion analyses could be partly confounded by invariant T cells such as MAIT and iNKT, though diverse VJ usage argued against such confounding for most clonotypes.

This clonotype was seen many times. Its antigen is currently not known. Base qualities are not recorded, but no much larger clone differs from it by a single base. Only healthy Caucasian donors were included. Three pairs of female monozygotic twins, all aged roughly 18 to 30 years, made up the twin cohort. Peripheral blood mononuclear cells were used as the source from which RNA for TCR libraries was isolated. The germline V gene specifies LGHNA as CDR1 and YSLEER as CDR2. The CDR3 measures 15 amino acids from cysteine to phenylalanine. CDR3 DNA is the only sequence kept; it has 45 bases, read in frame from the first base. After removal of 0 bases from V and 1 base from J, the junction retains 1 base not matched to a gene. The library was obtained by 5' RACE. Instrument on record: Illumina HiSeq 2000. A universal primer binding site was introduced by template switching, and a unique molecular identifier was present in the final cDNA, enabling accurate counting of TCR cDNA molecules. First-strand cDNA for TCR alpha and beta chains was synthesized from specific primers in the conserved constant-segment region. To control for contamination, every cDNA library carried two barcodes: a SMART-Mk sample barcode plus Illumina barcodes. Two successive PCR steps introduced TruSeq adapter sequences along with Illumina sample barcodes. Sequencing of the TCR alpha and beta cDNA libraries was done on the Illumina HiSeq platform using custom primers. As for the authors' bioinformatics: MiGEC was used to process raw reads and extract unique molecular identifiers, and MiXCR was used to find CDR3 positions. Recombination models were inferred per individual with the repgenHMM and IGoR tools using an EM algorithm. The analysis of shared clonotypes was done with the tcR package in R, with sharing normalized by the product of cloneset sizes. To study raw recombination free of thymic and clonal selection effects, out-of-frame nonproductive sequences were analyzed. The raw public reads went through TCRdb reprocessing: fastp at Q25, MiXCR clone calling, in-frame beta chains kept. Duplicate CDR3 protein sequences are folded into a single record with the most common DNA and genes. V and J calls and clone size were set by TCRdb, not the authors. This sample lists hundreds of thousands of distinct CDR3 sequences; about 20% were detected once. The top ten clones comprise around 14% of the sample.

These data were also reused for a study on T cells expressing NK-cell markers. The second study also describes: In sorted CD3+CD56+NKG2C+, CD3+CD56+NKG2C- and CD3+CD56-NKG2C+ T-cell subsets from 7 to 9 donors, TCR beta-chain repertoires were profiled. Among the eight sequenced donors, seven were HCMV-seropositive and one was HCMV-seronegative. To restrict sorting to alphabetaTCR-expressing T cells, an anti-gammadeltaTCR antibody was added in several experiments. In 6 or 7 donors, the dominant CD3+CD56+NKG2C+ clonotypes ranked among the top 10 CD8+ clonotypes, making up roughly 1.0-8% of CD8+ T cells. Those dominant clonotypes were again the most abundant among CD3+CD56-NKG2C+ cells in a handful of donors, at roughly 28.3-65%. Whether the expanded NKG2C-expressing T cell clones were specific for HCMV antigens remained unclear. All eight donors whose samples were sequenced were randomly selected healthy volunteers, three of them men and five women. A commercial ELISA kit detecting HCMV-specific IgG in serum was used to determine HCMV serostatus. For six donors, bulk peripheral blood T-cell repertoires were also sequenced from unsorted PBMC. MIGEC was used to demultiplex reads and group reads by UMI, and MiTCR was used to assemble and quantify clonotypes. To remove erroneous sequences, TCR cDNA sequences were retained only when supported by two or more reads. The tcR package was used for downstream repertoire analysis, and clonotypes were matched across fractions by CDR3 nucleotide sequence plus V segment. VDJmatch was used to annotate antigen specificity against VDJdb, with one amino acid substitution in CDR3 permitted.

The specimen was PBMCs. The sequence links TRBV4-3 to TRBJ2-3, and TRBD2 matches 7 of the central bases. The sequence came from a woman aged 18 to 35 in good health. Here is the DNA: TGCGCCAGCAGCCAAGAGCTAGCGGGCACAGATACGCAGTATTTT. The resulting protein is CASSQELAGTDTQYF.